This TCR beta chain was captured by sequencing in a study of cytotoxic CD8 clonotypes in ibrutinib-treated CLL. Study information: After a median of around 68 months, roughly 15 patients stayed remitted and some twelve progressed; responses had been partial in approximately 24 and complete in 2. Study findings and constraints: In sustained-remission versus progressing patients, sampling times differed.

Depths of 1 in 200,000 to 1 in 1 million T cells were the sequencing target. Measured with immunoSEQ multiplex PCR; TCRdb has only the in-frame clones, and not every one. The sample contains 55,000 to 80,000 clones, roughly nine tenths of which appear only once. A word on this clone: Its antigen is as yet unknown. Sequence at one end of the junction differs from germline and may be a read error.

The germline CDR1 and CDR2 sequences are SGHKS and YYEKEE (reference sequence). The CDR3 runs to 16 residues. The clonotype originates from a human donor with chronic lymphocytic leukemia. The sample consisted of PBMCs, taken after 12 months of ibrutinib treatment. V is TRBV5-5 and J is TRBJ1-3; D unresolved. CDR3 bases: TGTGCCAGCAGCTTCGGCAGCCCAGCCTCTAGAAACACCATATATTTT. Translated, it gives CASSFGSPASRNTIYF. Filled out from reference TRBV5-5 and TRBJ1-3, the complete variable domain reads DAGVTQSPTHLIKTRGQQVTLRCSPISGHKSVSWYQQVLGQGPQFIFQYYEKEERGRGNFPDRFSARQFPNYSSELNVNALLLGDSALYLCASSFGSPASRNTIYFGEGSWLTVV.